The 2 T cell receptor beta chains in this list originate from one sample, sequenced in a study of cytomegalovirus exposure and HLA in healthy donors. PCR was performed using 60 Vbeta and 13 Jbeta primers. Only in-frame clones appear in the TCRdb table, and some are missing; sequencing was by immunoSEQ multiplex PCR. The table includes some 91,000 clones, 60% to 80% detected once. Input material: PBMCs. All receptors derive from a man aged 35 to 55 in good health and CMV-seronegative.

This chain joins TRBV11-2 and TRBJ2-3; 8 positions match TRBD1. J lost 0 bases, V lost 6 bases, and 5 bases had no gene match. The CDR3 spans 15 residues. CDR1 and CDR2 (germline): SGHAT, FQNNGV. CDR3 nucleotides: TGTGCCAGCAGGCTCAGGGGGCAAAGCACAGATACGCAGTATTTT. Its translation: CASRLRGQSTDTQYF.

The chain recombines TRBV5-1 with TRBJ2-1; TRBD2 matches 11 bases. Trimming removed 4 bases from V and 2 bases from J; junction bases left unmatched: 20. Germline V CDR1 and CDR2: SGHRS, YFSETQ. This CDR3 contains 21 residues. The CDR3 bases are TGCGCCAGCAGCGTTTTGGGGGTAACTAGCGGGGGCCTCATCGCCTACAATGAGCAGTTCTTC. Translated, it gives CASSVLGVTSGGLIAYNEQFF.